These T cell receptor beta chains were read from a single sample in a study of cytomegalovirus exposure and HLA in healthy donors. Assay: immunoSEQ multiplex PCR; the TCRdb copy retains only in-frame clones and omits some. The repertoire has approximately 190,000 clones, 84% of them found once; the top ten carry 2% to 3%. Sequences were obtained from PBMCs. These receptors were obtained from a woman aged 45 to 65 in good health and CMV-seropositive. Both conserved end residues are trimmed from each CDR3. Clone size, where shown, is once, few, many, or a class for clones that have expanded.

j_call,clone_size,v_call,cdr3_aa
TRBJ2-7,few,TRBV15,ATSRGSGGPSYEQY
TRBJ2-7,.,TRBV4-2,ASSQGDINYEQY
TRBJ1-2,few,TRBV6-5,ASSYTAGYGYT
TRBJ2-5,.,TRBV5-8,ASTPERETQY
TRBJ1-6,.,TRBV7-8,ASSPGTGTPLH
TRBJ2-2,.,TRBV19,ASSTDRLGTGELF
TRBJ2-5,.,TRBV5-1,ASGTGTAEETQY
TRBJ2-1,.,TRBV7-3,ASSSGLGPYNEQF
TRBJ2-7,.,TRBV6-4,ASSYSWTGGYYEQY
TRBJ1-1,.,TRBV29-1,SAGQGDTEAF
TRBJ1-1,.,TRBV19,ASSVTTGGMAEAF
TRBJ1-1,.,TRBV2,ASEQISEAF
TRBJ2-7,.,TRBV28,ASSLGLAGEQY
TRBJ2-6,.,TRBV28,ASNGQGTGANVLT
TRBJ1-5,.,TRBV28,ASSPQGPGKPQH
TRBJ1-3,.,TRBV18,ASSPGTGTGNTIY
TRBJ1-4,.,TRBV2,ASSEGQGGATNEKLF
TRBJ1-5,.,TRBV4-2,ASSQETGQGHQPQH
TRBJ1-2,once,TRBV6-1,ASISQGVSGYT
TRBJ2-7,.,TRBV14,ASSLQLGAEQY
TRBJ2-2,.,TRBV5-8,ASSLGQGFSGELF
TRBJ1-1,.,TRBV9,ASSPDSFYTEAF
TRBJ1-4,.,TRBV2,ASGPYDRVTNEKLF
TRBJ2-7,.,TRBV7-2,ASSLGSTYEQY
TRBJ2-3,.,TRBV19,ASSIRGFVTDTQY
TRBJ2-3,.,TRBV6-5,ASRTSGDAGDTQY
TRBJ1-2,.,TRBV28,ASSPGSLDGYT
TRBJ2-2,.,TRBV5-1,ASSPMGASNTGELF
TRBJ2-2,.,TRBV11-2,ASSSDRVHTGELF
TRBJ2-5,few,TRBV18,ASSPRTGPQETQY
TRBJ1-1,.,TRBV27,ASSLYVGGEYTEAF
TRBJ2-3,once,TRBV15,ATNRRGAADTQY
TRBJ1-1,.,TRBV19,ASSISGRPTGTGNTEAF
TRBJ2-1,.,TRBV6-5,ASSPGGSGNEQF
TRBJ1-3,few,TRBV5-8,ASSWQDSKPLDFENTIY
TRBJ2-1,.,TRBV7-3,ASSNGAPPYNEQF
TRBJ1-2,.,TRBV5-1,ASSLEGQGMYGYT
TRBJ2-3,.,TRBV19,ASSPTVLTDTQY
TRBJ2-5,once,TRBV5-1,ASSTSEETQY
TRBJ1-1,.,TRBV5-5,ASSHGQAEAEAF
TRBJ1-2,.,TRBV19,ASSSGQGNYGYT
TRBJ1-2,.,TRBV7-2,ASSSREGYGYT
TRBJ1-3,once,TRBV9,ASSVGQDSGNTIY
TRBJ2-3,.,TRBV2,ASSKGTSGDTQY
TRBJ1-2,.,TRBV6-5,ASRYRQENYGYT
TRBJ1-2,.,TRBV7-2,ASSLGTGYGYT